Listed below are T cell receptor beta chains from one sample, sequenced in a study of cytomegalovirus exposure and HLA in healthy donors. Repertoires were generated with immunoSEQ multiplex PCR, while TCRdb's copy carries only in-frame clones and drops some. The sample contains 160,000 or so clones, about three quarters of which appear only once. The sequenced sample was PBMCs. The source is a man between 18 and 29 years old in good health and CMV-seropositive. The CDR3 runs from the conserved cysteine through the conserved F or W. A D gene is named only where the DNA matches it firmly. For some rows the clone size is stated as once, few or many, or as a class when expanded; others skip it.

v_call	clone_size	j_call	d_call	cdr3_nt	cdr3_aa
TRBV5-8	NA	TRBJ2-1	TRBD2	TGTGCCAGCAGTCGCGGGACTAGCGCCTGGGATGAGCAGTTCTTC	CASSRGTSAWDEQFF
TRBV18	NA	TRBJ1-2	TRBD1	TGTGCCAGCTCACCAACCGGGACAGGGGGATTGCTAGGCTACACCTTC	CASSPTGTGGLLGYTF
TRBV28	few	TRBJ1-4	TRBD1	TGTGCCAGCAGTTTAGCGCAGGGGGCCCGGGAAAAACTGTTTTTT	CASSLAQGAREKLFF
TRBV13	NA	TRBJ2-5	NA	TGTGCCAGCAGCTTAGTCCCACAGGGTATAGGAGAGACCCAGTACTTC	CASSLVPQGIGETQYF
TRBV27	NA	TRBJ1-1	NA	TGTGCCAGCTCCAGGGTGGGGACTGAAGCTTTCTTT	CASSRVGTEAFF
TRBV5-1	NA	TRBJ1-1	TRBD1	TGCGCCAGCAGCTCAATACAGGGGACCACTGAAGCTTTCTTT	CASSSIQGTTEAFF
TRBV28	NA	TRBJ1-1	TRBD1	TGTGCCAGCAGTTTATCGTCTGGGACAGGGGGCGGCGGGAACACTGAAGCTTTCTTT	CASSLSSGTGGGGNTEAFF
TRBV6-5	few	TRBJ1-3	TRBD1	TGTGCCAGCAGTCAAAGACAGGGTGGAAACACCATATATTTT	CASSQRQGGNTIYF
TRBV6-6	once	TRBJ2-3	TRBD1	TGTGCCAGCAGTTCCCGGACAGGACGCACAGATACGCAGTATTTT	CASSSRTGRTDTQYF
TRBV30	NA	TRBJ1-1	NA	TGTGCCTGGAGTACAGACAGTCGGATCGCTGAAGCTTTCTTT	CAWSTDSRIAEAFF
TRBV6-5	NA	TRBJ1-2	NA	TGTGCCAGCAGTTCCGGACAGAGCCTCATATATGGCTACACCTTC	CASSSGQSLIYGYTF
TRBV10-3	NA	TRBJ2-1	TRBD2	TGTGCCATCAGTGCCCCCTCGACTAGCGGGAGAGCGTACAATGAGCAGTTCTTC	CAISAPSTSGRAYNEQFF
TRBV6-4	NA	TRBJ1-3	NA	TGTGCCAGCAGTGCAACAGACTCTCCAGACTACTCTGGAAACACCATATATTTT	CASSATDSPDYSGNTIYF
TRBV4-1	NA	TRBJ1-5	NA	TGCGCCAGCAGCGCATATCCAGGGGGCAATCAGCCCCAGCATTTT	CASSAYPGGNQPQHF
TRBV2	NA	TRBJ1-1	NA	TGTGCCAGCAGGCCCTTAGAGAACACTGAAGCTTTCTTT	CASRPLENTEAFF
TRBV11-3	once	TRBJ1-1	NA	TGTGCCAGCAGCTCACAGGGACCTATGAACACTGAAGCTTTCTTT	CASSSQGPMNTEAFF
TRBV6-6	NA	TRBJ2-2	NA	TGTGCCAGCAGTTACGGAGCAGACACCGGGGAGCTGTTTTTT	CASSYGADTGELFF
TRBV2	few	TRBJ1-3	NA	TGTGCCAGCAGTGAGCGGGGGCGAGTGAAAGGAAACACCATATATTTT	CASSERGRVKGNTIYF
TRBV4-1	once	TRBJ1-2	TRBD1	TGCGCCAGCAGCCAAGACTACAGGGGCAGCGGCTACACCTTC	CASSQDYRGSGYTF
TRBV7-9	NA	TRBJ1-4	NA	TGTGCCAGCAGCTTAGAATCCTGGGGGGGTGATTCTGAAAAACTGTTTTTT	CASSLESWGGDSEKLFF
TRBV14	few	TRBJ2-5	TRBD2	TGTGCCAGCAGCCGACTAGCGGGAGCCTCCCAAGAGACCCAGTACTTC	CASSRLAGASQETQYF
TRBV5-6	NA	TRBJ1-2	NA	TGTGCCAGCAGCTTAAACCGGGTTAGGGGAAGAGGCTACACCTTC	CASSLNRVRGRGYTF
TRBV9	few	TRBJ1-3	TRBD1	TGTGCCAGCAGCGCGACCGGGACAGGGTTTCTTGGAAACACCATATATTTT	CASSATGTGFLGNTIYF
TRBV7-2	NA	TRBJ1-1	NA	TGTGCCAGCAGCTTAGCCGGCGGGAACACTGAAGCTTTCTTT	CASSLAGGNTEAFF
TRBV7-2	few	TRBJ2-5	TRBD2	TGTGCCAGCAGCCAGGGGATTAGCGGGAGTGGGCAAGAGACCCAGTACTTC	CASSQGISGSGQETQYF
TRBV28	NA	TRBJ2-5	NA	TGTGCCAGCCGAGACCAGGCGGGGTCCCAGTACTTC	CASRDQAGSQYF
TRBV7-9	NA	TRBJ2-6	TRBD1	TGTGCCAGCAGCTCATCGACAGGGATAGCCAACGTCCTGACTTTC	CASSSSTGIANVLTF
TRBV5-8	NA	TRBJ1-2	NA	TGTGCCAGCAGCAGACGCGATACCAGCGTATCCTATGGCTACACCTTC	CASSRRDTSVSYGYTF
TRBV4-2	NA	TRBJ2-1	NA	TGTGCCAGCAGCCTCTCGTGGGGGCCCTACAATGAGCAGTTCTTC	CASSLSWGPYNEQFF
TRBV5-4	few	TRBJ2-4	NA	TGTGCCAGCAGCTTGCGGGGTGGGGAAAACATTCAGTACTTC	CASSLRGGENIQYF
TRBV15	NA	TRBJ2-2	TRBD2	TGTGCCACCAGCAGAGCGGGGGGGCCCGGGGAGCTGTTTTTT	CATSRAGGPGELFF
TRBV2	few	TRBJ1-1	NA	TGTGCCAGCAGTTCCGGGGAGGAAACTGAAGCTTTCTTT	CASSSGEETEAFF
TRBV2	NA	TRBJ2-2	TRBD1	TGTGCCAGCAGTGGGGACAGGGGGCCTTCCGGGGAGCTGTTTTTT	CASSGDRGPSGELFF
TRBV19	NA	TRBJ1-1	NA	TGTGCCAGCCAACAGGGTACTCTCCCCACTGAAGCTTTCTTT	CASQQGTLPTEAFF
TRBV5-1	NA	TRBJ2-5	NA	TGCGCCAGCAGCTTGGCTCCAGGAAAAGAGACCCAGTACTTC	CASSLAPGKETQYF
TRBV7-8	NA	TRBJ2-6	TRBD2	TGTGCCAGCAGCTCGAATCCTAGCGGCAGCCGAGTTTCTGGGGCCAACGTCCTGACTTTC	CASSSNPSGSRVSGANVLTF
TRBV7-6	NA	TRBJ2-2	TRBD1	TGTGCCAGCAGCTCCCCGGGACAGTCCAGGGAGCTGTTTTTT	CASSSPGQSRELFF
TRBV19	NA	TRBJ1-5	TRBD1	TGTGCCAGTAGTAAAACAGGGGATAACCAGCCCCAGCATTTT	CASSKTGDNQPQHF
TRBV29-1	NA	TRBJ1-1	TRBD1	TGCAGCGTTGCTCCACAGGGGCCCTACACTGAAGCTTTCTTT	CSVAPQGPYTEAFF
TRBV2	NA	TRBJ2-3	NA	TGTGCCAGCAGTGAGGGGCGACGCACGGCAGATACGCAGTATTTT	CASSEGRRTADTQYF
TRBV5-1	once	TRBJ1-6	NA	TGCGCCAGCAGCCCCGTGGGTATGACTTTACAGGCTACGCATTCACCCCTCCACTTT	CASSPVGMTLQATHSPLHF
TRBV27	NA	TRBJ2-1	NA	TGTGCCAGCAGTTTATCGGGGGCTGAGCAGTTCTTC	CASSLSGAEQFF
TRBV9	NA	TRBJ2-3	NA	TGTGCCAGCAGCCAACTTCTCCTTAGCACAGATACGCAGTATTTT	CASSQLLLSTDTQYF
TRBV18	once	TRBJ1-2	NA	TGTGCCAGCTCGCCCACCTTACAGGGTAAGGGCTACACCTTC	CASSPTLQGKGYTF
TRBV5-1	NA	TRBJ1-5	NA	TGCGCCAGCAGCTTGGGGGGAGACAATCAGCCCCAGCATTTT	CASSLGGDNQPQHF
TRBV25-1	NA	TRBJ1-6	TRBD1	TGTGCCAGCAGCGATTGGACAGGGAGTAATTCACCCCTCCACTTT	CASSDWTGSNSPLHF
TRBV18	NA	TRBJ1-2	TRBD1	TGTGCCAGCTCACCGGGACAGGAGAACTATGGCTACACCTTC	CASSPGQENYGYTF
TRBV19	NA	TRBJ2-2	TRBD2	TGTGCCAGTCGATCGCGGGCTAGCGGGAAGAACACCGGGGAGCTGTTTTTT	CASRSRASGKNTGELFF
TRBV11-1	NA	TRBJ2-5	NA	TGTGCCAGCAGCTTTCACTCTAGCGGGGAAACAGGGGGAGTCCAGTACTTC	CASSFHSSGETGGVQYF
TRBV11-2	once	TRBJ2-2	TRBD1	TGTGCCAGCAGACCCGACAGGGGTGGGTTCAGTGGTAACACCGGGGAGCTGTTTTTT	CASRPDRGGFSGNTGELFF
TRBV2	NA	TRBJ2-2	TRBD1	TGTGCCAGCAGTAGACAGGGTGGAACCGGGGAGCTGTTTTTT	CASSRQGGTGELFF
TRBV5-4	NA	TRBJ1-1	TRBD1	TGTGCCAGCAGTTCGGACAGGGGGCTCACTGAAGCTTTCTTT	CASSSDRGLTEAFF
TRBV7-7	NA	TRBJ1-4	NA	TGTGCTAGCAGCCTGGCGGGGAATAATGAAAAACTGTTTTTT	CASSLAGNNEKLFF
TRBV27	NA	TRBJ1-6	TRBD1	TGTGCCAGCACGAGGACAGGGCGATCACCCCTCCACTTT	CASTRTGRSPLHF